The 22 T cell receptor beta chains reported below all come from one sample, sequenced in a study of brain T cells in children with intractable seizures. Method: immunoSEQ multiplex PCR; TCRdb's copy keeps in-frame clones and lacks some. The data show about 76,000 clones, with about 93% seen just once and roughly 1.4% held by the top ten. The sequenced sample was peripheral blood, obtained at surgery. The receptors here all came from a boy younger than two with tuberous sclerosis and intractable seizures.

This clone was found once. The chain couples TRBV28 to TRBJ1-1; TRBD1 is a possible D gene (5 bases). The germline V and J ends were trimmed by 5 bases and 5 bases, with 12 bases remaining between them. Germline V gene data show CDR1 as MDHEN and CDR2 as SYDVKM. The CDR3 runs 13 residues. The DNA for the CDR3 is TGTGCCAGCAGTGGGACCTCGGGGACTGAAGCTTTCTTT. This encodes CASSGTSGTEAFF.

This chain uses TRBV5-1 with TRBJ1-1, with unresolved D. The CDR3 runs to 16 residues. V was clipped by 1 base and J by 2 bases, with 15 bases between them. The germline CDR1 and CDR2 sequences are SGHRS and YFSETQ. CDR3 in amino acids: CASSLPGDGRNTEAFF. CDR3 nucleotide sequence: TGCGCCAGCAGCTTGCCGGGAGACGGTCGAAACACTGAAGCTTTCTTT.

The chain couples TRBV30 to TRBJ2-5; D uncertain. This CDR3 has 15 residues. Trimming removed 0 bases from V and 0 bases from J, with 11 bases in between. Germline V CDR1 and CDR2: GTSNPN, SVGIG (reference sequence). DNA of the CDR3: TGTGCCTGGAGTGTAGGAAGTTTTAACCAAGAGACCCAGTACTTC. As protein: CAWSVGSFNQETQYF.

In nucleotides, the CDR3 is TGTGCCAGCAGTTACGACAGGGCTAACACCGGGGAGCTGTTTTTT. Its translation is CASSYDRANTGELFF. This chain connects TRBV6-5 to TRBJ2-2; 7 bases map to TRBD1. The CDR3 consists of 15 residues. V was clipped by 2 bases and J by 2 bases; unmatched bases: 2. The V gene's germline CDR1 is MNHEY and CDR2 SVGAGI.

CDR3 sequence (DNA): TGTGCCAGCAGCCGGGACAGGGTATACGGCTACACCTTC. Translated: CASSRDRVYGYTF. The chain couples TRBV6-2 or TRBV6-3 to TRBJ1-2, with TRBD1 identical over 9 bases. From germline, CDR1 is MNHEY and CDR2 SVGEGT. With V trimmed by 6 bases and J by 8 bases, 7 bases remained unmatched. CDR3 length: 13 amino acids.

The chain employs TRBV6-5 and TRBJ2-5, with D hard to call. The CDR3 contains 16 residues. Germline CDR1 reads MNHEY; CDR2 reads SVGAGI. The ends were cut back, 2 bases at V and 2 bases at J, with 15 bases in the middle. CDR3 residues: CASSYHVSGTQETQYF. As DNA, the CDR3 is TGTGCCAGCAGTTACCATGTGTCCGGCACTCAAGAGACCCAGTACTTC.

This rearrangement joins TRBV5-1 to TRBJ2-3; tentative D call: TRBD1 (6 bases). From germline, CDR1 is SGHRS and CDR2 YFSETQ. This CDR3 has 16 residues. The V end was cut by 0 bases, the J end by 2 bases, with 13 bases between. The CDR3 loop reads CASSLAGTPITDTQYF. CDR3 DNA: TGCGCCAGCAGCTTGGCCGGGACACCTATCACAGATACGCAGTATTTT.

The rearrangement joins TRBV12-3 or TRBV12-4 to TRBJ1-1; unclear D gene. V lost 3 bases, J lost 4 bases, and 9 bases lay in between. This CDR3 is 13 amino acids long. The CDR3 DNA is TGTGCCAGCAGTTTCGGAAGGAGCACTGAAGCTTTCTTT. It codes for CASSFGRSTEAFF.

The chain uses TRBV30 and TRBJ2-1; D is perhaps TRBD1 or TRBD2 (6 bases each). Trimming left V 0 bases short and J 5 bases short, with 20 bases between. This CDR3 is built from 17 residues. The V gene's germline CDR1 is GTSNPN and CDR2 SVGIG (reference sequence). The CDR3 DNA follows: TGTGCCTGGAGTGTAGGGGTGGCTAGAGGGGGGAACAATGAGCAGTTCTTC. As protein: CAWSVGVARGGNNEQFF.

This rearrangement joins TRBV11-2 to TRBJ2-3; D unclear. This CDR3 is built from 16 residues. V shed 5 bases and J shed 4 bases, with 19 bases lying between them. Germline CDR1 reads SGHAT; CDR2 reads FQNNGV. As DNA, the CDR3 is TGTGCCAGCAGCACACCGGGCCCTAGAGGACCAGATACGCAGTATTTT. As protein: CASSTPGPRGPDTQYF.

This chain links TRBV6-4 with TRBJ2-7; tentatively, D is TRBD1 or TRBD2 (5 bases each). V was cut by 9 bases and J by 5 bases, with 23 bases left in between. This CDR3 has 15 amino acids. Germline V gene data show CDR1 as MRHNA and CDR2 as SNTAGT. The CDR3: CASVGTVKGDDEQYF. Here the CDR3 DNA reads TGTGCCAGTGTGGGGACGGTTAAAGGTGACGACGAGCAGTACTTC.

The chain recombines TRBV5-4 with TRBJ1-2; no firm D call. Looked up from germline, CDR1 is SGHNT and CDR2 is YYREEE (reference sequence). The CDR3 is made up of 12 amino acids. V was trimmed by 0 bases and J by 4 bases, leaving 4 bases between them. The CDR3 reads CASSLDSYGYTF. The CDR3 nucleotides read TGTGCCAGCAGCTTGGACAGCTATGGCTACACCTTC.

V and J are TRBV5-3 and TRBJ1-1; 9 bases are shared with TRBD1. TRBV5-3 is filed as an ORF, its function uncertain. This CDR3 has 15 residues. After removal of 4 bases from V and 11 bases from J, the junction contained 15 bases not matched to a gene. The CDR3 loop is CARSTRTGEGCRAFF. CDR3 DNA: TGTGCCAGAAGCACCCGGACAGGGGAAGGCTGTCGGGCTTTCTTT.

The chain employs TRBV6-4 and TRBJ2-1; D is unresolved. The CDR3 is 13 residues long. CDR1 MRHNA and CDR2 SNTAGT come from the germline V gene. V lost 3 bases to trimming and J lost 8 bases, with 11 bases between them. CDR3 in amino acids: CASSERLGYEQFF. The CDR3, as DNA: TGTGCCAGCAGTGAACGACTGGGGTATGAGCAGTTCTTC.

The chain uses TRBV29-1 and TRBJ2-7; 10 bases agree with TRBD2. The J segment lost 2 bases and the V segment lost 5 bases, leaving 3 bases of the junction unmatched. In germline, CDR1 is SQVTM, CDR2 ANQGSEA. This CDR3 is 13 amino acids long. The CDR3 spells CSVTSGVTYEQYF. The CDR3 DNA reads as TGCAGCGTTACTAGCGGGGTAACCTACGAGCAGTACTTC.

This clone occurred once. V is TRBV6-5 and J is TRBJ1-2; 7 bases align to TRBD1. The germline gives CDR1 MNHEY, CDR2 SVGAGI. The V gene end was trimmed by 0 bases and the J gene end by 3 bases; junction bases not matched to a gene: 1. This CDR3 spans 14 amino acids. The CDR3 protein is CASSYSTGYYGYTF. The CDR3 DNA is TGTGCCAGCAGTTACTCGACAGGGTACTATGGCTACACCTTC.

The chain combines TRBV4-1 with TRBJ2-7; D is unresolved. The CDR3 has 16 residues. V dropped 3 bases and J dropped 0 bases, with 15 bases sitting between them. Looked up from germline, CDR1 is MGHRA and CDR2 is YSYEKL. The CDR3 bases are TGCGCCAGCAGCCAGGCGGAGAAGAGTAGCTCCTACGAGCAGTACTTC. Translated: CASSQAEKSSSYEQYF.

The rearrangement links TRBV6-1 to TRBJ1-6; D not certain. The ends were cut back, 1 base at V and 0 bases at J, with 13 bases in the middle. The CDR3 runs to 18 residues. Per the germline V gene, CDR1 is MNHNS and CDR2 is SASEGT. As DNA, the CDR3 is TGTGCCAGCAGTGAAGAGTTGTTTGGGAGCTCCTATAATTCACCCCTCCACTTT. The encoded protein is CASSEELFGSSYNSPLHF.

About this clone itself: An end of the junction differs from the germline gene, which may be a read error. The chain joins TRBV6-1 to TRBJ2-7; 9 bases agree with TRBD2. The CDR3 totals 12 residues. Germline V gives CDR1 MNHNS, CDR2 SASEGT. The CDR3 sequence is CACRTSAYEQYF. The CDR3 DNA follows: TGTGCCTGCAGGACTAGCGCCTACGAGCAGTACTTC.

This sequence joins TRBV11-2 and TRBJ2-7; D is possibly TRBD2 (5 bases). Per the germline V gene, CDR1 is SGHAT and CDR2 is FQNNGV. V was pared by 5 bases and J by 3 bases, with 17 bases between. The CDR3 is made up of 15 amino acids. CDR3 protein: CASSQEGGSYYEQYF. The DNA of the CDR3 is TGTGCCAGCAGCCAAGAGGGTGGGAGCTACTACGAGCAGTACTTC.

The CDR3 region has the DNA TGCAGTGCTAGTGCTACGGGGGGGCCTTCCCACGAGCAGTACTTC. Its protein is CSASATGGPSHEQYF. The rearrangement uses TRBV20-1 and TRBJ2-7, with 8 bases lining up with TRBD2. The trim removed 3 bases at V and 5 bases at J, leaving 12 bases unmatched. The V gene's germline CDR1 is DFQATT and CDR2 SNEGSKA (reference sequence). CDR3 length equals 15 residues.

The chain uses TRBV5-1 and TRBJ2-7, with TRBD1 matching 10 bases. There are 15 residues in the CDR3. V lost 0 bases, J lost 2 bases, and 2 bases stayed unmatched. From germline, CDR1 is SGHRS and CDR2 YFSETQ. The CDR3 here is CASSLAGTGAYEQYF. The CDR3 DNA is TGCGCCAGCAGCTTGGCCGGGACAGGGGCCTACGAGCAGTACTTC. Full variable domain (missing parts from reference TRBV5-1 and TRBJ2-7): KAGVTQTPRYLIKTRGQQVTLSCSPISGHRSVSWYQQTPGQGLQFLFEYFSETQRNKGNFPGRFSGRQFSNSRSEMNVSTLELGDSALYLCASSLAGTGAYEQYFGPGTRLTVT.